Each of the 30 T cell receptor beta chains below was sequenced from the same sample in a study of long-term antiretroviral therapy in people with HIV. The immunoSEQ assay was v3.0, run at survey level. Data came from immunoSEQ multiplex PCR; TCRdb stores just in-frame clones and leaves some out. The table has over 15,000 clones, approximately 89% seen once; the top ten hold under 12%. The specimen was unsorted PBMCs, collected 0.5 years after starting antiretroviral therapy. These receptors all stem from a man aged 40-55 years with HIV.

J is TRBJ2-5 and V is TRBV6-6, with D perhaps TRBD1 or TRBD2 (7 bases each). Trimming removed 8 bases from V and 5 bases from J, with 21 bases in between. Germline CDR1 is MNHNY and CDR2 is SVGAGI (reference sequence). The CDR3 consists of 15 residues. CDR3 bases: TGTGCCAGCTCTAAGAAGCAGGGGGGGACGGAGACCCAGTACTTC. Its protein is CASSKKQGGTETQYF.

This clone is a singleton in its sample. This chain joins TRBV5-5 and TRBJ2-4; a weak D match, TRBD2 (5 bases). This CDR3 has 16 amino acids. V was pared by 3 bases and J by 0 bases, with 13 bases between. CDR1 and CDR2 (germline): SGHKS, YYEKEE (reference sequence). In nucleotides, the CDR3 is TGTGCCAGCAGCTCGCTAGCCCATCCAGCCAAAAACATTCAGTACTTC. Translation: CASSSLAHPAKNIQYF.

J is TRBJ2-6 and V is TRBV9, with 7 bases that match TRBD1. Unmatched junction bases numbered 7, after V lost 0 bases and J lost 4 bases. The germline CDR1 and CDR2 sequences are SGDLS and YYNGEE. This CDR3 is built from 17 residues. The CDR3 sequence: CASSVAPQGTGANVLTF. DNA for the CDR3: TGTGCCAGCAGCGTAGCTCCACAGGGGACCGGGGCCAACGTCCTGACTTTC.

The V and J genes are TRBV4-3 and TRBJ2-5; D is unclear. Germline CDR1 is LGHNA and CDR2 is YSLEER. The germline V and J ends were trimmed by 0 bases and 6 bases, with 8 bases remaining between them. The CDR3 extends over 13 amino acids. CDR3: CASSQDIVKTQYF. In nucleotides, the CDR3 is TGCGCCAGCAGCCAAGATATTGTGAAGACCCAGTACTTC.

The rearrangement joins TRBV6-6 to TRBJ1-1; maybe TRBD1 (6 bases). This CDR3 has 14 residues. Germline loops: CDR1 MNHNY, CDR2 SVGAGI (reference sequence). Trimming took 6 bases from V and 2 from J, leaving 13 bases between them. The DNA for the CDR3 is TGTGCCAGCAGCTTCACAGGGAGTAACACTGAAGCTTTCTTT. Amino acid sequence: CASSFTGSNTEAFF.

This clone has just one count. The rearrangement links TRBV13 to TRBJ2-3, with TRBD2 matching over 12 bases. The J segment lost 3 bases and the V segment lost 4 bases, leaving 2 bases of the junction unmatched. CDR3 length equals 15 residues. Germline V gene data show CDR1 as PRHDT and CDR2 as FYEKMQ (reference sequence). The CDR3 protein is CASSSTSGRTDTQYF. DNA for the CDR3: TGTGCCAGCAGCTCGACTAGCGGGAGAACAGATACGCAGTATTTT.

The chain carries TRBV28 and TRBJ1-2, with D perhaps matching TRBD1 (5 bases). The CDR3 runs 14 residues. The germline CDR1 and CDR2 sequences are MDHEN and SYDVKM. V lost 2 bases to trimming and J lost 7 bases, with 14 bases between them. Written as DNA, the CDR3 is TGTGCCAGCAGTTTAACAAGGGGCACTGGTGGCTACACCTTC. This translates into CASSLTRGTGGYTF.

The rearrangement uses TRBV6-4 and TRBJ2-3; 12 bases match TRBD2. V shed 2 bases, J shed 4 bases, and the junction held 4 bases outside the gene matches. Germline V gene data show CDR1 as MRHNA and CDR2 as SNTAGT. The CDR3 has 16 amino acids. The CDR3 loop reads CASSDASGGAPDTQYF. In nucleotides, the CDR3 is TGTGCCAGCAGTGACGCTAGCGGGGGGGCCCCAGATACGCAGTATTTT.

V is TRBV6-6 and J is TRBJ2-7, with D tentatively TRBD2 (7 bases). CDR1 is MNHNY, CDR2 SVGAGI, per germline (reference sequence). V was pared by 8 bases and J by 4 bases, with 15 bases between. The CDR3 runs 13 residues. The CDR3 here is CASRGGGAYEQYF. The CDR3 DNA sequence: TGTGCCAGCCGGGGCGGGGGCGCATACGAGCAGTACTTC.

The CDR3, as DNA: TGTGCCAGCAGCCTCGGACTAGGGAGCTCCTACGAGCAGTACTTC. It specifies CASSLGLGSSYEQYF. The chain combines TRBV7-3 with TRBJ2-7; 7 nucleotides line up with TRBD2. The V gene's germline CDR1 is SGHTA and CDR2 FQGTGA. The CDR3 has 15 amino acids. Trimming cost V 5 bases and J 0 bases; bases outside gene matches: 7.

The V call is TRBV28, the J call TRBJ2-7; the match to TRBD1 covers 10 bases. Germline lookup yields CDR1 MDHEN and CDR2 SYDVKM. V was pared by 5 bases and J by 6 bases, with 16 bases of the junction left unmatched. This CDR3 has 17 residues. The CDR3 nucleotides read TGTGCCAGCAGTCGTGGACCCGGGGACAGGGGTTCCGGCGAGCAGTACTTC. It codes for CASSRGPGDRGSGEQYF.

CDR3 residues: CASSRGQGQETQYF. The CDR3 DNA is TGTGCCAGCAGCAGGGGACAGGGGCAAGAGACCCAGTACTTC. The J gene is TRBJ2-5, the V gene TRBV14; 10 positions match TRBD1. This CDR3 is built from 14 residues. Germline V CDR1 and CDR2: SGHDN, FVKESK. Trimming took 5 bases from V and 2 from J; bases not matched to a gene: 2.

This sequence joins TRBV11-1 and TRBJ1-1; a possible D gene is TRBD1 (5 bases). This CDR3 spans 15 amino acids. Germline lookup yields CDR1 SGHAT and CDR2 FQDESV (reference sequence). Trimming left V 2 bases short and J 6 bases short, with 16 bases between. Here the CDR3 reads CASSLWDGDTAEAFF. CDR3 bases: TGTGCCAGCAGCTTATGGGACGGTGACACAGCTGAAGCTTTCTTT.

The V and J genes are TRBV11-2 and TRBJ2-2; TRBD1 agrees at 8 bases. This CDR3 has 16 amino acids. CDR1 is SGHAT, CDR2 FQNNGV, per germline. Germline trimming cut 1 base from V and 4 bases from J; bases unmatched to any gene: 5. CDR3 sequence reads: CASSLGTGGITGELFF. The CDR3, as DNA: TGTGCCAGCAGCTTAGGAACAGGGGGAATCACCGGGGAGCTGTTTTTT.

The V gene is TRBV28, the J gene TRBJ1-2; D remains ambiguous. The CDR3 length is 13 residues. CDR1 and CDR2 (germline): MDHEN, SYDVKM. V dropped 5 bases and J dropped 1 base, with 8 bases sitting between them. CDR3 residues: CASSLGINYGYTF. CDR3 sequence (DNA): TGTGCCAGCAGTCTGGGAATTAACTATGGCTACACCTTC.

This clone appeared once. The CDR3 nucleotides are TGCGCCAGCAAAGGGACAGTGGGGTACAATGAGCAGTTCTTC. Its translation is CASKGTVGYNEQFF. The rearrangement links TRBV10-2 to TRBJ2-1; 7 bases are a match to TRBD1. Trimming cost V 7 bases and J 4 bases; bases outside gene matches: 7. Germline V lookup: CDR1 WSHSY, CDR2 SAAADI. There are 14 residues in the CDR3.

The chain couples TRBV7-9 to TRBJ1-3; perhaps TRBD1 as D (5 bases). CDR1 and CDR2 from the germline V gene are SEHNR and FQNEAQ (reference sequence). The CDR3 contains 14 residues. V was cut by 4 bases and J by 3 bases, with 10 bases left in between. The CDR3 DNA reads as TGTGCCAGCAGCTCCCAGGGAGGTGGAAACACCATATATTTT. Encoded protein: CASSSQGGGNTIYF.

V is TRBV29-1 and J is TRBJ1-2; D may be TRBD1 (5 bases). Germline-derived CDR1 and CDR2 are SQVTM and ANQGSEA. Deletions cut 3 bases from V and 8 bases from J, with 10 bases between. The CDR3 length is 11 residues. The CDR3 reads CSVDGASGYTF. The CDR3 coding sequence is TGCAGCGTTGACGGGGCGAGCGGCTACACCTTC.

This clone was counted a single time. V is TRBV11-2 and J is TRBJ2-7; 10 positions agree with TRBD1. The CDR3 is 15 amino acids. The ends lost 5 bases at V and 1 base at J; junction bases unmatched: 5. Germline V lookup: CDR1 SGHAT, CDR2 FQNNGV. The CDR3 loop reads CASSQRTGGSYEQYF. For the CDR3, the DNA is TGTGCCAGCAGCCAGAGGACAGGGGGGTCCTACGAGCAGTACTTC.

This rearrangement joins TRBV6-1 to TRBJ2-2; D is unclear. V gave up 5 bases and J gave up 3 bases, with 7 bases separating them. This CDR3 region has 13 residues. From germline, CDR1 is MNHNS and CDR2 SASEGT. Written as DNA, the CDR3 is TGTGCCAGCAGTCTTCTGGACACCGGGGAGCTGTTTTTT. Amino acid sequence: CASSLLDTGELFF.

The chain carries TRBV14 and TRBJ1-3, with 9 bases that match TRBD1. Germline loops: CDR1 SGHDN, CDR2 FVKESK. This CDR3 is 14 amino acids long. The junction had 5 bases not matched to a gene; V was cut back by 5 bases and J by 6 bases. For the CDR3, the DNA is TGTGCCAGCAGCACCTGGACAGGGGAAAACACCATATATTTT. Its translation: CASSTWTGENTIYF.

The V call is TRBV10-3, the J call TRBJ2-1, with TRBD2 matching 12 bases. CDR3 length: 16 amino acids. Per the germline V gene, CDR1 is ENHRY and CDR2 is SYGVKD. J gave up 5 bases and V 3 bases, and 5 bases lay outside the gene matches. The DNA of the CDR3 is TGTGCCATCAGTGACAGGACTAGCGGGACTCACAATGAGCAGTTCTTC. Amino acid sequence: CAISDRTSGTHNEQFF.

The V and J genes are TRBV28 and TRBJ1-2; D remains ambiguous. CDR3 length: 13 residues. Germline V CDR1 and CDR2: MDHEN, SYDVKM. The germline V and J ends were trimmed by 5 bases and 5 bases, with 12 bases remaining between them. CDR3 sequence reads: CASSPYADYGYTF. CDR3 DNA sequence: TGTGCCAGCAGTCCTTACGCGGATTATGGCTACACCTTC.

V usage is TRBV4-1 and J usage is TRBJ1-1; TRBD1 aligns across 7 bases. Per germline, CDR1 MGHRA and CDR2 YSYEKL. V lost 1 base to trimming and J lost 8 bases; unmatched junction nucleotides: 19. This CDR3 has 18 amino acids. DNA for the CDR3: TGCGCCAGCAGCCAAGGGATGGGACAGCCGGGAGAATGGGGAGAAGCTTTCTTT. Protein sequence: CASSQGMGQPGEWGEAFF.

The chain links TRBV2 to TRBJ2-2; 7 nucleotides align to TRBD2. The ends lost 5 bases at V and 3 bases at J; junction bases unmatched: 0. The CDR3 sequence is 13 residues long. Germline V gene lookup returns CDR1 SNHLY and CDR2 FYNNEI. CDR3 sequence: CASSLADTGELFF. As DNA, the CDR3 is TGTGCCAGCAGTCTAGCGGACACCGGGGAGCTGTTTTTT.

The J gene is TRBJ2-7, the V gene TRBV19; TRBD2 matches at 11 bases. V was pared by 4 bases and J by 2 bases, with 4 bases of the junction left unmatched. Germline lookup yields CDR1 LNHDA and CDR2 SQIVND (reference sequence). The CDR3 covers 15 residues. The CDR3 sequence: CASSTGTSGAYEQYF. Here the CDR3 DNA reads TGTGCCAGTAGTACCGGGACTAGCGGTGCCTACGAGCAGTACTTC.

By proportion, this clone is medium-sized (0.01 to 0.1%). Within the sample, other DNA sequences also encode this same CDR3. The chain couples TRBV27 to TRBJ2-1; D is possibly TRBD2 (5 bases). Trimming stripped 2 bases from V and 6 bases from J, with 14 bases between. The CDR3 runs 15 residues. Per the germline V gene, CDR1 is MNHEY and CDR2 is SMNVEV (reference sequence). This chain's CDR3 is CASSLSRGLLNEQFF. The CDR3 region has the DNA TGTGCCAGCAGTTTAAGCAGAGGACTCCTCAATGAGCAGTTCTTC.

CDR3 sequence: CASSIGGSGANVLTF. Here the CDR3 DNA reads TGTGCCAGTAGTATAGGGGGCTCTGGGGCCAACGTCCTGACTTTC. The chain couples TRBV19 to TRBJ2-6, with D unresolved. The V end was cut by 1 base, the J end by 0 bases, with 4 bases between. Germline assignment: CDR1 LNHDA and CDR2 SQIVND (reference sequence). The CDR3 totals 15 residues.

This clone was detected only a few times. V gene TRBV5-1 combines with J gene TRBJ2-3, with D perhaps matching TRBD2 (6 bases). Germline lookup yields CDR1 SGHRS and CDR2 YFSETQ. CDR3 length: 14 amino acids. V was clipped by 4 bases and J by 2 bases, with 11 bases between them. CDR3 DNA: TGCGCCAGCAGCCGGACGGGGGACACAGATACGCAGTATTTT. Amino acids: CASSRTGDTDTQYF.

This clone was found a few times. The sample carries other DNA sequences with the same CDR3. V and J are TRBV27 and TRBJ1-4; a possible D gene is TRBD1 (5 bases). The length of the CDR3 is 14 residues. Germline loops: CDR1 MNHEY, CDR2 SMNVEV (reference sequence). The germline V and J ends were trimmed by 3 bases and 2 bases, with 7 bases remaining between them. The CDR3 region has the DNA TGTGCCAGCAGTTTTAAGGGGACTAATGAAAAACTGTTTTTT. It translates to CASSFKGTNEKLFF.